The T cell receptor (beta chain) under discussion was sequenced for a study of blood T cell repertoires in COVID-19. Study information: Samples came from the United States, Italy and Spain, spanning acute and convalescent COVID-19. From T cells, B-cell-depleted T cells, or PBMCs came the material, which was cDNA or gDNA.

As originally analysed: How many nucleated cells were present was estimated from reference gene primer amplification. Clones were read by immunoSEQ multiplex PCR, and TCRdb kept only the in-frame ones, dropping some. Clonal size and the V and J genes are those of that table, whereas D and trimming came from the DNA. The sample records 60,000 or so clones, 65% to 90% being singletons. The V gene's germline CDR1 is MNHEY and CDR2 SVGEGT. Trimming cost V 7 bases and J 7 bases; bases outside gene matches: 7. CDR3 length: 13 amino acids. This chain connects TRBV6-2 or TRBV6-3 to TRBJ1-5, with 7 bases identical to TRBD1. This receptor was taken from a human donor in a cohort sampled during active COVID-19. Sequencing was done on a sample of peripheral blood. This CDR3 is CASTPTGFQPQHF. The CDR3 DNA reads TGTGCCAGCACCCCGACAGGGTTCCAGCCCCAGCATTTT.